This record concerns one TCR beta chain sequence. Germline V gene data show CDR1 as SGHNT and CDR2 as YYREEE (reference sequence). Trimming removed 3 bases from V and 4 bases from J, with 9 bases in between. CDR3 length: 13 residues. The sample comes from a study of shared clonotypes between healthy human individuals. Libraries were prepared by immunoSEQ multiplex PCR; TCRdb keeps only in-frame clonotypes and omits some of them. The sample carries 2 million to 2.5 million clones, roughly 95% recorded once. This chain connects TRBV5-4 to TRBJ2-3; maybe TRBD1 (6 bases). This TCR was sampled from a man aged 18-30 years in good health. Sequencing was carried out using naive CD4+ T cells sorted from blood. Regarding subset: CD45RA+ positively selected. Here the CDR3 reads CASSSQGPDTQYF. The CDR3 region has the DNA TGTGCCAGCAGCTCACAGGGCCCAGATACGCAGTATTTT.